Listed below are T cell receptor beta chains from one sample, sequenced in a study of blood T cell repertoires in COVID-19. The method was immunoSEQ multiplex PCR; TCRdb's version includes in-frame clones alone and lacks a portion of them. The profile covers about 170,000 clones, with roughly 70% appearing a single time and around 3% taken by the ten largest. The sequenced sample consisted of peripheral blood. These TCRs come from a woman of 80 years or more with acute or convalescent COVID-19. The CDR3 runs from the conserved cysteine through the conserved F or W. Part of the rows lack a size; the others show once, few, many or a class for expanded clones.

>TRBJ2-7|.|TRBV7-8
CASSRVGSGRAYEQYF
>TRBJ1-5|.|TRBV3-1/TRBV3-2
CASSQDHTYNQPQHF
>TRBJ1-1|.|TRBV21-1
CASSSGASHSMRAFF
>TRBJ1-2|few|TRBV3-1/TRBV3-2
CASSHPSTGSDYGYTF
>TRBJ2-5|once|TRBV28
CASRYQTGKEETQYF
>TRBJ2-5|.|TRBV18
CASSPSVKQFQGQETQYF
>TRBJ1-6|.|TRBV28
CASSSTAPGEPLHF
>TRBJ2-2|few|TRBV2
CASSGGSGRALDTGELFF
>TRBJ1-2|.|TRBV27
CASSSSGTGGINGYTF
>TRBJ2-2|.|TRBV27
CASSLYLTSGSNTGELFF
>TRBJ1-3|.|TRBV6-5
CASSTRQGGGNTIYF
>TRBJ2-5|.|TRBV4-3
CASSLQGAGETQYF
>TRBJ1-1|.|TRBV18
CASSPSALNTEAFF
>TRBJ1-4|.|TRBV28
CASSHRQGARSGEKLFF
>TRBJ1-6|.|TRBV30
CAWSVPQGAWYSPLHF
>TRBJ1-1|.|TRBV3-1/TRBV3-2
CASRWDRGSPFELPSTEAFF
>TRBJ2-7|once|TRBV5-1
CASSRRDLGEQYF
>TRBJ1-2|.|TRBV28
CASGSEGHYTF
>TRBJ1-2|.|TRBV29-1
CSVGRDGGYTF
>TRBJ2-5|.|TRBV19
CASSSSFGQEETQYF
>TRBJ1-4|.|TRBV5-1
CASSLGAATNEKLFF
>TRBJ1-4|.|TRBV20-1
CSASPTGATNEKLFF
>TRBJ2-3|.|TRBV3-1/TRBV3-2
CASTPQRSSTDTQYF
>TRBJ2-7|.|TRBV4-1
CASSQGPAGESYEQYF
>TRBJ2-3|.|TRBV24-1
CATSDSENTQYF
>TRBJ2-7|.|TRBV7-6
CASSFFRASGEQYF
>TRBJ1-3|.|TRBV6-5
CASREGASGNTIYF
>TRBJ2-1|once|TRBV27
CASNGGIKRGISYNEQFF
>TRBJ2-2|.|TRBV24-1
CATSRTANTGELFF
>TRBJ2-7|.|TRBV6-5
CASRIGEENEQYF